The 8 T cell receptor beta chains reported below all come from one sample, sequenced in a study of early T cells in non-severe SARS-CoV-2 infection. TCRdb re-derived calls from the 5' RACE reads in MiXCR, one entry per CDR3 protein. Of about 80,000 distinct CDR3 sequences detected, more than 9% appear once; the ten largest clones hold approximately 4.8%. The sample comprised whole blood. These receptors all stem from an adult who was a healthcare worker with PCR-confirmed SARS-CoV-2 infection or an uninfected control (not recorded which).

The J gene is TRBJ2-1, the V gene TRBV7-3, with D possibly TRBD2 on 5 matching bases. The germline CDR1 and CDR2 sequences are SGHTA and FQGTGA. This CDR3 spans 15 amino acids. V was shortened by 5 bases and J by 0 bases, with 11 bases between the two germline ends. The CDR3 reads CASSGGLSSYNEQFF. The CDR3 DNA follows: TGTGCCAGCAGCGGAGGCCTGAGCTCCTACAATGAGCAGTTCTTC.

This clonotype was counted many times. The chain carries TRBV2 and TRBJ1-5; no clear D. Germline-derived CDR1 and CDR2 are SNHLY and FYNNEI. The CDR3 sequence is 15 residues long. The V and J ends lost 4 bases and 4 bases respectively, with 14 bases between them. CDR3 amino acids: CASSVSDLGNQPQHF. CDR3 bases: TGTGCCAGCAGTGTTAGCGACCTGGGGAATCAGCCCCAGCATTTT.

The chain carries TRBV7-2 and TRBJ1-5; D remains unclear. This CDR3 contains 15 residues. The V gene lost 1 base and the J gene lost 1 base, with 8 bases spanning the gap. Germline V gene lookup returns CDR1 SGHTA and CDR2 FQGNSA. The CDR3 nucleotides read TGTGCCAGCAGCTTAGATTCTGGGAGCAATCAGCCCCAGCATTTT. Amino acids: CASSLDSGSNQPQHF.

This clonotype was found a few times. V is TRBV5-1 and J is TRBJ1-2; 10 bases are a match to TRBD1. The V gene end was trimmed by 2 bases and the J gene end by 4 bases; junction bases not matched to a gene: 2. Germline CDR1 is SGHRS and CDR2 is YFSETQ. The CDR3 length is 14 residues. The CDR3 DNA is TGCGCCAGCAGCTTCCGGGACAGGGGCTATGGCTACACCTTC. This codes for CASSFRDRGYGYTF.

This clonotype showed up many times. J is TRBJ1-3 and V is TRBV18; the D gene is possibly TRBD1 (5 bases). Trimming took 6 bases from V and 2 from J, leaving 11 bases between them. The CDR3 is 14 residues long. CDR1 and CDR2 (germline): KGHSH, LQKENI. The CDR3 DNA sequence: TGTGCCAGCTCCCCAGACAGTCCTGGAAACACCATATATTTT. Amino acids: CASSPDSPGNTIYF.

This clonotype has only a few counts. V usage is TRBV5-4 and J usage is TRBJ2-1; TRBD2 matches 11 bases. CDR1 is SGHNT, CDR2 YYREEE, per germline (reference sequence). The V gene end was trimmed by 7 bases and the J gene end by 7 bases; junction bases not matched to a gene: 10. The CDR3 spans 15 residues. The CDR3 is CASHSSGRMGNEQFF. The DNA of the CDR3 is TGTGCCAGCCATTCTAGCGGGAGGATGGGTAATGAGCAGTTCTTC.

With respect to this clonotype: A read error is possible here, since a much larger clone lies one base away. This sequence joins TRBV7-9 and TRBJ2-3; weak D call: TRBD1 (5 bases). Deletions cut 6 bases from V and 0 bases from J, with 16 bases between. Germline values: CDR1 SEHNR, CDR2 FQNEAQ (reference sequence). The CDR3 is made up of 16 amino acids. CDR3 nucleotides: TGTGCCAGCAGAAAGGTCATGGGGCGAAGCACAGATACGCAGTATTTT. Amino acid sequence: CASRKVMGRSTDTQYF.

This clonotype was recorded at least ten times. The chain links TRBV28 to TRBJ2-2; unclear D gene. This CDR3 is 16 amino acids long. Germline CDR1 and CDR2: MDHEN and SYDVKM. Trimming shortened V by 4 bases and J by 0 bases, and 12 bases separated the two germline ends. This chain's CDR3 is CASSSSVISNTGELFF. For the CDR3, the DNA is TGTGCCAGCAGTTCCAGTGTAATTTCGAACACCGGGGAGCTGTTTTTT.